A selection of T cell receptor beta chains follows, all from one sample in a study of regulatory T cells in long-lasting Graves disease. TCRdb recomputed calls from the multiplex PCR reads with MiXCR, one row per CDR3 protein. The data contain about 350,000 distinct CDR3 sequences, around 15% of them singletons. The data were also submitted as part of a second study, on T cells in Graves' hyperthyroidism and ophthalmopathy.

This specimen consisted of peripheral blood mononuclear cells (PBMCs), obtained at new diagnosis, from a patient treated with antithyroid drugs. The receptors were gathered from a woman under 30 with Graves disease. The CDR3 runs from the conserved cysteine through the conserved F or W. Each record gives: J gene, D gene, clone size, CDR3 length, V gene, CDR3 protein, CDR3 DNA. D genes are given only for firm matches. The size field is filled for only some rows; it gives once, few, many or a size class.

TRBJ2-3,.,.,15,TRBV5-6,CASSVAGGQPDTQYF,TGTGCCAGCAGCGTAGCTGGGGGCCAGCCAGATACGCAGTATTTT
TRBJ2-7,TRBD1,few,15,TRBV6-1,CASSRQGTGVSEQYF,TGTGCCAGCAGCAGACAGGGGACAGGGGTATCCGAGCAGTACTTC
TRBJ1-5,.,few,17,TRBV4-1,CASSQEGSPKAEQPQHF,TGCGCCAGCAGCCAAGAGGGCTCCCCTAAGGCGGAACAGCCCCAGCATTTT
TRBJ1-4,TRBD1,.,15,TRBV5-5,CASSRQGRTNEKLFF,TGTGCCAGCAGTCGACAGGGGAGAACTAATGAAAAACTGTTTTTT
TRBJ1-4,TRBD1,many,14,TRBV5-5,CASSGQGANEKLFF,TGTGCCAGCAGCGGACAGGGGGCTAATGAAAAACTGTTTTTT
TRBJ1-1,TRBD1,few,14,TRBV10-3,CAISDPGGRPEAFF,TGTGCCATCAGTGACCCAGGGGGCCGGCCTGAAGCTTTCTTT
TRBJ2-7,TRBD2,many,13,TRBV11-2,CASSLDRTSEQYF,TGTGCCAGCAGCTTAGATCGGACTAGCGAGCAGTACTTC
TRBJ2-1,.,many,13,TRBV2,CASSRLRANEQFF,TGTGCCAGCAGTCGCCTCAGGGCCAATGAGCAGTTCTTC
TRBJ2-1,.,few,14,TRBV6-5,CASSYQSGYNEQFF,TGTGCCAGCAGTTACCAGAGCGGCTACAATGAGCAGTTCTTC
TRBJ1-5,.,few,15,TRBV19,CASSSRDGSNQPQHF,TGTGCCAGTAGTAGTAGAGACGGGAGCAATCAGCCCCAGCATTTT
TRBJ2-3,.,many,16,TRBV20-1,CSARPTAPGPTDTQYF,TGCAGTGCTAGACCCACTGCTCCGGGACCCACAGATACGCAGTATTTT
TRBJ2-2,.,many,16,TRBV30,CAWSVYRLDNTGELFF,TGTGCCTGGAGTGTATATAGGCTAGACAACACCGGGGAGCTGTTTTTT
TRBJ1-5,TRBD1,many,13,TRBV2,CASRTGLEQPQHF,TGTGCCAGCAGGACAGGGTTAGAACAGCCCCAGCATTTT
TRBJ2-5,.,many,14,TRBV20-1,CSAKFGPPRGTQYF,TGCAGTGCCAAATTTGGACCGCCCCGAGGGACCCAGTACTTC
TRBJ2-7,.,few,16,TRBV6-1,CASSGGLSVLSYEQYF,TGTGCCAGCAGTGGAGGACTCTCCGTTCTTTCCTACGAGCAGTACTTC